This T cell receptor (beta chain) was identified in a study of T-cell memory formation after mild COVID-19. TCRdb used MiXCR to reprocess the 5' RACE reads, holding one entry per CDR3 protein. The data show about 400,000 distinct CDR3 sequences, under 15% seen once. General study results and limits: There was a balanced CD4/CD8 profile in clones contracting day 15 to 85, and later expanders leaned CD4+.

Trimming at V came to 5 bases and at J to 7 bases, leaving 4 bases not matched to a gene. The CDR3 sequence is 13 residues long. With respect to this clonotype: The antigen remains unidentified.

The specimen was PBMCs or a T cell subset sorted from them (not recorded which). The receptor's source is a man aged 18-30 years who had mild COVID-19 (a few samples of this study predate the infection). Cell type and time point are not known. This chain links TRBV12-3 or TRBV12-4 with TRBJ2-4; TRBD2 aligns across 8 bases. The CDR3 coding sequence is TGTGCCAGCAGTCCCGGGACTAGTAACATTCAGTACTTC. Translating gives CASSPGTSNIQYF.